This T cell receptor beta chain comes out of a study of cytomegalovirus exposure and HLA in healthy donors. Study conclusions and caveats: After further analysis at a later stage, 15,000 to 20,000 TCR beta sequences were associated with HLA alleles at 0.05 false discovery rate. Among the sequence variants, a highly shared cluster was likely an artifact of sequencing. Later analysis reportedly placed an Asian-associated ancestry cluster below the roughly 640-donor mean in N-insertions.

Primers for the PCR totalled 60 Vbeta and 13 Jbeta. Sequencing was performed with immunoSEQ multiplex PCR; in TCRdb, only in-frame clones are kept and a portion is missing. This sample has 80,000 or so clones; roughly four fifths occur once, and the top ten carry around 10%. This clone was detected only a few times. What it binds is unknown. The specimen sequenced was PBMCs. This clonotype originated in a male donor in good health and CMV-seropositive.

The CDR3 here is CASSIGTAKTTTKQYF. CDR3 coding DNA: TGTGCCAGTAGTATCGGGACAGCAAAGACTACGACCAAGCAGTACTTC. V usage is TRBV19 and J usage is TRBJ2-7, with 7 bases identical to TRBD1. The V segment lost 3 bases and the J segment 8 bases; nucleotides outside the gene matches: 16. The germline gives CDR1 LNHDA, CDR2 SQIVND (reference sequence). The CDR3 totals 16 residues.